Listed below are T cell receptor beta chains from one sample, sequenced in a study of blood T cell repertoires in COVID-19. Method: immunoSEQ multiplex PCR; TCRdb's copy keeps in-frame clones and lacks some. The data contain some 50,000 clones, approximately 95% of them singletons. The material sequenced was peripheral blood. These receptors were taken from a man aged 55 to 70 with COVID-19, enrolled during active disease. Both conserved end residues are part of each CDR3. The D gene is left open where the match is weak. The size field is filled for only some rows; it gives once, few, many or a size class.

d_call clone_size j_call cdr3_length v_call cdr3_aa cdr3_nt
NA NA TRBJ2-7 15 TRBV28 CASSFPGTTRPEQYF TGTGCCAGCAGTTTCCCAGGGACAACCCGACCTGAGCAGTACTTC
TRBD2 NA TRBJ2-1 15 TRBV11-3 CASSGSPGGANEQFF TGTGCCAGCAGCGGCTCCCCGGGGGGAGCTAATGAGCAGTTCTTC
TRBD1 NA TRBJ1-2 11 TRBV20-1 CSAKGANGYTF TGCAGTGCCAAGGGGGCGAATGGCTACACCTTC
NA NA TRBJ2-7 11 TRBV7-2 CASTATYEQYF TGTGCCAGCACCGCAACTTACGAGCAGTACTTC
TRBD2 NA TRBJ2-1 16 TRBV10-3 CAISDSSGGALYEQFF TGTGCCATCAGTGACTCTAGCGGGGGCGCTCTATATGAGCAGTTCTTC
TRBD1 NA TRBJ2-1 16 TRBV10-3 CAISESGQGALGEQFF TGTGCCATCAGTGAGTCCGGACAGGGGGCGTTAGGTGAGCAGTTCTTC
TRBD1 NA TRBJ1-3 14 TRBV5-1 CASSPQGNGNTIYF TGCGCCAGCAGCCCACAGGGGAATGGAAACACCATATATTTT
TRBD1 NA TRBJ2-5 14 TRBV20-1 CSASQGTVVETQYF TGCAGTGCTAGTCAGGGGACAGTCGTAGAGACCCAGTACTTC
TRBD2 once TRBJ2-1 17 TRBV27 CASRLTSGLVSYNEQFF TGTGCCAGCAGACTTACATCGGGACTAGTATCCTACAATGAGCAGTTCTTC
TRBD1 NA TRBJ1-2 17 TRBV19 CASTPGTGYPSFYGYTF TGTGCCAGTACCCCCGGGACAGGGTACCCCAGCTTCTATGGCTACACCTTC
NA NA TRBJ2-5 15 TRBV9 CASSVGHANQETQYF TGTGCCAGCAGCGTAGGCCACGCTAACCAAGAGACCCAGTACTTC
NA NA TRBJ1-1 16 TRBV5-6 CASSLGGPAGNTEAFF TGTGCCAGCAGCTTGGGGGGCCCGGCTGGAAACACTGAAGCTTTCTTT
TRBD2 NA TRBJ2-7 17 TRBV2 CASSVYRGLVTSYEQYF TGTGCCAGCAGTGTTTATCGGGGACTAGTCACATCGTACGAGCAGTACTTC
NA NA TRBJ1-6 17 TRBV14 CASSQVRGGWMGSPLHF TGTGCCAGCAGCCAAGTACGGGGGGGCTGGATGGGTTCACCCCTCCACTTT
TRBD1 NA TRBJ2-1 15 TRBV15 CATSREQGSYNEQFF TGTGCCACCAGCAGAGAACAGGGGTCCTACAATGAGCAGTTCTTC
NA NA TRBJ1-6 15 TRBV11-2 CASTPRSSYNSPLHF TGTGCCAGCACCCCAAGGAGCTCCTATAATTCACCCCTCCACTTT
NA NA TRBJ2-7 11 TRBV6-5 CASVQTYEQYF TGTGCCAGCGTCCAGACCTACGAGCAGTACTTC
TRBD1 NA TRBJ2-7 13 TRBV5-4 CASRIGQGHEQYF TGTGCCAGCAGGATCGGACAGGGCCACGAGCAGTACTTC
NA once TRBJ1-1 13 TRBV7-9 CASSPRRQGEAFF TGTGCCAGCAGCCCACGGAGGCAAGGAGAAGCTTTCTTT
NA once TRBJ1-2 14 TRBV6-5 CASRPTRGYYGYTF TGTGCCAGCAGGCCGACTAGGGGTTACTATGGCTACACCTTC
TRBD2 NA TRBJ2-7 13 TRBV5-4 CAISLAGVGEQYF TGTGCCATCAGTCTGGCGGGAGTGGGCGAGCAGTACTTC
NA NA TRBJ1-1 15 TRBV6-1 CASSERQVANTEAFF TGTGCCAGCAGTGAGAGACAGGTGGCGAACACTGAAGCTTTCTTT
NA NA TRBJ1-1 12 TRBV18 CASSHDLGEAFF TGTGCCAGCTCTCACGATCTCGGGGAAGCTTTCTTT
NA NA TRBJ1-2 14 TRBV9 CASSPRDINYGYTF TGTGCCAGCAGCCCCCGGGACATTAACTATGGCTACACCTTC
NA NA TRBJ2-3 17 TRBV19 CASMGPGGGRGTDTQYF TGTGCCAGTATGGGTCCCGGAGGAGGAAGGGGGACAGATACGCAGTATTTT
NA NA TRBJ2-1 16 TRBV24-1 CATSVGGLSRRNEQFF TGTGCCACCAGTGTGGGGGGACTTAGTAGACGTAATGAGCAGTTCTTC
TRBD2 NA TRBJ2-1 15 TRBV11-2 CASSFKASGNNEQFF TGTGCCAGCAGCTTTAAGGCTAGCGGGAACAATGAGCAGTTCTTC
TRBD1 once TRBJ1-1 18 TRBV30 CAWSVLGTGGFGYTEAFF TGTGCCTGGAGTGTATTGGGGACAGGGGGGTTTGGGTACACTGAAGCTTTCTTT
NA NA TRBJ2-7 13 TRBV12-5 CASGLSGSYEQYF TGTGCTAGTGGTTTAAGCGGCTCCTACGAGCAGTACTTC
NA NA TRBJ1-1 14 TRBV30 CAWSRQATHVGAFF TGTGCCTGGAGTAGGCAGGCCACCCACGTTGGAGCTTTCTTT
NA NA TRBJ1-1 14 TRBV2 CASSEAGGNTEAFF TGTGCCAGCAGTGAAGCAGGGGGGAACACTGAAGCTTTCTTT
TRBD2 NA TRBJ2-7 14 TRBV7-2 CASKVVAGGLEQYF TGTGCCAGTAAGGTGGTAGCGGGAGGATTAGAGCAGTACTTC
NA NA TRBJ1-2 16 TRBV19 CASSTHVGASNYGYTF TGTGCCAGTAGTACCCACGTGGGGGCCTCTAACTATGGCTACACCTTC
NA NA TRBJ1-6 14 TRBV2 CASSGGSGNSPLHF TGTGCCAGCAGTGGAGGGTCGGGTAATTCACCCCTCCACTTT
TRBD2 NA TRBJ2-1 15 TRBV5-1 CASSLSSGRYNEQFF TGCGCCAGCAGCTTGTCCAGCGGGAGGTACAATGAGCAGTTCTTC
TRBD2 NA TRBJ2-7 17 TRBV7-2 CASSWAAVAGALYEQYF TGTGCCAGCAGCTGGGCCGCCGTGGCGGGAGCTTTATACGAGCAGTACTTC
NA NA TRBJ1-6 14 TRBV10-3 CAISNKNYNSPLHF TGTGCCATCTCCAACAAGAATTATAATTCACCCCTCCACTTT
NA NA TRBJ2-6 15 TRBV28 CASSPTGKGANVLTF TGTGCCAGCAGCCCAACAGGGAAAGGGGCCAACGTCCTGACTTTC
TRBD1 few TRBJ1-1 13 TRBV5-4 CASSSGQGDEAFF TGTGCCAGCAGCTCTGGACAGGGGGATGAAGCTTTCTTT
TRBD2 NA TRBJ2-3 13 TRBV30 CAWSSGGAGTQYF TGTGCCTGGAGTAGCGGGGGGGCAGGGACGCAGTATTTT
NA NA TRBJ2-7 12 TRBV5-6 CASSFTGYEQYF TGTGCCAGCAGCTTCACGGGCTACGAGCAGTACTTC